This entry lists 17 T cell receptor beta chains sequenced from one sample in a study of OX40 agonist ivuxolimab in advanced cancers. Library construction relied on the immunoSEQ multiplex PCR assay. TCRdb limited this immuneACCESS table to in-frame rearrangements with V and J called. A share of clones is missing; checked studies link under half to unresolved V genes, and the rest is unexplained. Counted in this sample were around 80,000 clones; around nine tenths of them appeared once. 2.5% to 3% of the sample is in the top ten clones. The starting material was CD4+ or CD8+ T cells sorted from blood, obtained in a trial of the OX40 agonist ivuxolimab. These receptors all come from an adult with an advanced solid tumor such as melanoma, head and neck, liver or kidney cancer.

The J gene is TRBJ2-1, the V gene TRBV6-1, with D maybe TRBD1 (5 bases). The V end lost 3 bases, the J end lost 5 bases, and 14 bases lay between the germline ends. The CDR3 has 15 residues. Germline V CDR1 and CDR2: MNHNS, SASEGT. The CDR3 coding sequence is TGTGCCAGCAGTGAGGGCAGGGCCACCCACAATGAGCAGTTCTTC. It codes for CASSEGRATHNEQFF.

J is TRBJ2-1 and V is TRBV6-5, with D unclear. Trimming took 7 bases from V and 6 from J, leaving 19 bases between them. The CDR3 extends over 15 amino acids. Germline V lookup: CDR1 MNHEY, CDR2 SVGAGI. In nucleotides, the CDR3 is TGTGCCAGCACCTCCGGGCCCTTCCCGGGCAATGAGCAGTTCTTC. This codes for CASTSGPFPGNEQFF.

The genes are TRBV7-3 and TRBJ2-1; 9 bases line up with TRBD1. The germline CDR1 and CDR2 sequences are SGHTA and FQGTGA. The CDR3 runs to 19 residues. Trimming cost V 1 base and J 2 bases; bases outside gene matches: 12. The CDR3, as DNA: TGTGCCAGCAGCTTAAGGGGTAGCACGAGGACAGGGGCCTACAATGAGCAGTTCTTC. Amino acids: CASSLRGSTRTGAYNEQFF.

In this sample, this clone turned up a few times. The rearrangement uses TRBV10-1 and TRBJ2-1; D is unresolved. The CDR3 contains 12 residues. Between the trimmed V and J ends, which lost 4 bases and 4 bases, there was a span of 5 bases. Per germline, CDR1 WNHNN and CDR2 SYGVQD (reference sequence). In DNA, the CDR3 is TGCGCCAGCAGTGCAGGTTACAATGAGCAGTTCTTC. It encodes CASSAGYNEQFF.

The chain carries TRBV4-2 and TRBJ2-5; either TRBD1 or TRBD2 may fit D (5 bases each). Germline CDR1 is LGHNA and CDR2 is YNFKEQ. V was pared by 3 bases and J by 0 bases, with 11 bases between. There are 15 residues in the CDR3. CDR3: CASSQVGPNQETQYF. In DNA, the CDR3 is TGTGCCAGCAGCCAGGTGGGACCGAACCAAGAGACCCAGTACTTC.

This chain joins TRBV5-4 and TRBJ2-1; tentatively, D is TRBD1 (5 bases). CDR3 length equals 14 residues. Germline V CDR1 and CDR2: SGHNT, YYREEE (reference sequence). Deletions cut 0 bases from V and 7 bases from J, with 11 bases between. As DNA, the CDR3 is TGTGCCAGCAGCTTGGTAGGCAGGGTAAATGAGCAGTTCTTC. The encoded protein is CASSLVGRVNEQFF.

The chain has TRBV6-1 and TRBJ2-1; 12 bases are a match to TRBD2. Germline CDR1 is MNHNS and CDR2 is SASEGT. The CDR3 consists of 15 residues. Unmatched junction bases numbered 9, after V lost 6 bases and J lost 9 bases. CDR3 in amino acids: CASRPTSGGPSEQFF. The CDR3 region has the DNA TGTGCCAGCAGGCCGACTAGCGGGGGCCCTAGTGAGCAGTTCTTC.

The chain uses TRBV11-1 and TRBJ2-3, with 11 bases lining up with TRBD2. J lost 0 bases, V lost 5 bases, and 13 bases had no gene match. The CDR3 is 19 amino acids. Germline CDR1 is SGHAT and CDR2 is FQDESV (reference sequence). Written as DNA, the CDR3 is TGTGCCAGCAGCCTCCGCGGGACTAGCGGTTTAATAAGCACAGATACGCAGTATTTT. Its protein is CASSLRGTSGLISTDTQYF.

This chain links TRBV10-3 with TRBJ1-5; the D gene is possibly TRBD1 (6 bases). The V and J ends lost 2 bases and 2 bases respectively, with 16 bases between them. Germline V CDR1 and CDR2: ENHRY, SYGVKD. CDR3 size: 17 residues. CDR3 nucleotides: TGTGCCATCAGTGAGGCGGGGGGGGCGCGTGGCAATCAGCCCCAGCATTTT. This encodes CAISEAGGARGNQPQHF.

The chain uses TRBV6-5 and TRBJ1-2; no clear D. CDR3 length equals 14 residues. Germline-derived CDR1 and CDR2 are MNHEY and SVGAGI. The V end lost 5 bases, the J end lost 4 bases, and 14 bases lay between the germline ends. The CDR3 spells CASSTPSFGYGYTF. The CDR3 DNA follows: TGTGCCAGCAGTACACCCTCCTTCGGCTATGGCTACACCTTC.

This clone was seen a handful of times. V and J are TRBV2 and TRBJ1-4; D might be TRBD1 (6 bases). The CDR3 has 14 residues. Germline CDR1 SNHLY, CDR2 FYNNEI. Trimming cost V 6 bases and J 3 bases, with 11 bases left between them. CDR3 loop: CASSDWGPNEKLFF. CDR3 in DNA: TGTGCCAGCAGCGACTGGGGGCCTAATGAAAAACTGTTTTTT.

This chain links TRBV5-1 with TRBJ1-2; 8 positions match TRBD1. Germline CDR1 reads SGHRS; CDR2 reads YFSETQ. With 4 bases clipped from V and 13 bases from J, the junction kept 15 bases outside the gene matches. The CDR3 is made up of 14 amino acids. Written as DNA, the CDR3 is TGCGCCAGCAGCCAAAATCAGGGGGCGGTAGGAAGCACCTTC. Amino acid sequence: CASSQNQGAVGSTF.

With regard to this clone: The junction and the germline gene differ at one end; a read error may be behind it. This sequence joins TRBV28 and TRBJ1-2, with a weak D call TRBD1 (6 bases). This CDR3 comprises 16 residues. Germline V CDR1 and CDR2: MDHEN, SYDVKM. DNA of the CDR3: TGTGCCAGCCGGGAAAGGGGGGGGCCCGGTAACGATGGCTACACCTTC. It translates to CASRERGGPGNDGYTF.

The chain joins TRBV2 to TRBJ1-1; D perhaps matches TRBD1 (5 bases). Germline lookup yields CDR1 SNHLY and CDR2 FYNNEI. V dropped 6 bases and J dropped 1 base, with 9 bases sitting between them. The CDR3 totals 13 residues. The CDR3 coding sequence is TGTGCCAGCAGGAAGGGACGGAACACTGAAGCTTTCTTT. It specifies CASRKGRNTEAFF.

The sample holds one count of this clone. The V call is TRBV4-1, the J call TRBJ1-6, with a possible D match to TRBD1 (6 bases). The CDR3 runs to 18 residues. Germline-derived CDR1 and CDR2 are MGHRA and YSYEKL. V gave up 4 bases and J gave up 5 bases, with 21 bases separating them. As DNA, the CDR3 is TGCGCCAGCAGCCTCCGGTCGGGGGGCCCCTCGGATAATTCACCCCTCCACTTT. Translation gives CASSLRSGGPSDNSPLHF.

The chain couples TRBV20-1 to TRBJ2-5, with D uncertain. This CDR3 spans 10 amino acids. V lost 6 bases and J 5 bases, leaving 7 bases between the germline ends. Germline V gives CDR1 DFQATT, CDR2 SNEGSKA (reference sequence). The CDR3 sequence: CSALGETQYF. CDR3 nucleotide sequence: TGCAGTGCCCTTGGGGAGACCCAGTACTTC.

This clone occurred a few times. This chain links TRBV7-2 with TRBJ1-6; TRBD1 matches 9 bases. This CDR3 has 15 amino acids. V shed 4 bases, J shed 9 bases, and the junction held 7 bases outside the gene matches. Germline CDR1 is SGHTA and CDR2 is FQGNSA. The CDR3 is CASSSWGQGSSPLHF. The DNA of the CDR3 is TGTGCCAGCAGCTCGTGGGGACAGGGATCTTCACCCCTCCACTTT.